The T cell receptor (beta chain) described here comes from a study of glioma-infiltrating T cells after dendritic cell vaccination (dated by TCRdb to the mid-2010s). Concerning the study at large: Of the 15 or so glioblastoma patients in the cohort, all drawn from Phase I and II dendritic cell vaccination trials, 9 were newly diagnosed and 6 had recurrent disease. Between the early 2000s and the early 2010s, patients were given autologous tumor lysate-pulsed dendritic cell vaccination. In glioblastoma patients vaccinated with dendritic cells, deep sequencing of TCR beta CDR3 regions served to measure tumor-infiltrating lymphocyte content and to compare repertoires between tumor and blood. Patients received three intradermal dendritic cell vaccine injections at biweekly intervals in the arm below the axilla. To make the vaccine, monocyte-derived dendritic cells were cultured for under eight days with IL-4 and GM-CSF and then pulsed overnight with autologous tumor lysate. Survival after dendritic cell vaccination was correlated with TCR sequencing metrics, such as TIL content and the overlap between tumor and blood repertoires. General findings and caveats noted by the study authors: Higher estimated pretreatment TIL content predicted longer time to progression and overall survival after dendritic cell vaccination. TCR clonality showed no direct relationship with survival, which suggests that a diverse polyclonal response may be important. The cohort was small and heterogeneous, with few patients having full blood and tumor sets and even fewer initial-recurrent tumor pairs. The three-group TCR overlap response model was described as speculative and requiring prospective validation.

As concerns this clone: Its antigen is not yet known. No base-level quality is on record; no much larger clone is a single base apart.

Selection of patients required sufficient residual fresh-frozen tumor tissue and over two years of available survival data. Molecular status otherwise varied across the glioblastoma patients, but none of them carried an isocitrate dehydrogenase mutation. PBMC were collected before vaccination, two weeks after the third vaccination, and at tumor progression if tumor progression occurred. Genomic DNA was extracted with the Qiagen DNeasy Blood extraction Kit. Using the immunoSEQ assay, TCRB CDR3 regions were amplified from 1.5 to 2 micrograms of genomic DNA, or from all available DNA when less than that was on hand. Multiplex PCR used 60 forward primers for TCR V beta segments and 13 reverse primers for J beta segments. To estimate the number of reads per starting template, synthetic control templates were added to each sample at limiting dilution. Reads of 87 bp were generated by sequencing on the Illumina HiSeq System. The paper's processing steps were these. To remove PCR and sequencing errors, closely related sequences were merged with a nearest neighbor algorithm. TCR overlap was measured as the percentage of unique tumor TCR beta sequences also present in the same patient's peripheral blood. TCRdb took this table from immuneACCESS and kept in-frame rearrangements with V and J called. Such tables lack part of the clones; where checked against another copy, unresolved V genes explain under half of the gap, and the rest is unexplained. V, J and clone size derive from that table, while D and trimming were established from the DNA sequence. For this sample the table gives around 37,000 clones, of which approximately 84% were detected only once. Jointly, the top ten make up 7.8% of the sample.

CDR1 and CDR2 are read off the germline V gene as MDHEN and SYDVKM. The CDR3 contains 11 residues, cysteine and phenylalanine counted. The CDR3 DNA has 33 bases and is translated from base 1. Cut back by 8 bases and 4 bases, the V and J ends lie 8 bases apart. The rearranged chain carries TRBV28 and TRBJ1-1; no D gene can be assigned with confidence. The receptor was derived from a human donor with glioblastoma. Sequenced material: blood, taken before dendritic cell vaccination. The CDR3: CASRWATEAFF. The nucleotide sequence is TGTGCCAGCCGATGGGCCACTGAAGCTTTCTTT.